This T cell receptor beta chain was sequenced in a study of cytomegalovirus exposure and HLA in healthy donors. Whole-study context: Earlier sequencing of some 170 million T cells yielded fewer than 140 million unique TCR beta sequences. Broader study findings: Another analysis was done later, and it associated around 17,000 TCR beta sequences with HLA alleles at 0.05 false discovery rate.

Germline CDR1 and CDR2: LGHNA and YNFKEQ. The CDR3 is 17 amino acids. Deletions cut 3 bases from V and 0 bases from J, with 15 bases between. A remark on this clone: Its specificity is not known.

Use of 60 Vbeta and 13 Jbeta primers characterized the PCR. Original processing notes: Roughly 12 million of tens of millions of unique TCR beta chains were shared, per a later count. Method: immunoSEQ multiplex PCR; TCRdb's copy keeps in-frame clones and lacks some. V, J and clone size reflect that table, while D and trimming were determined from the DNA. This table has approximately 130,000 clones, about 69% appearing once. Material: PBMCs. The sequence was collected from a man in his thirties or forties in good health and CMV-seronegative. The V gene is TRBV4-2, the J gene TRBJ1-3, with D possibly being TRBD1 (6 bases). The CDR3 DNA is TGTGCCAGCAGCCATGAACAGGGAGCTCTCTCTGGAAACACCATATATTTT. Encoded protein: CASSHEQGALSGNTIYF.